Listed here are 3 T cell receptor beta chains from one sample, sequenced in a study of blood T cells in healthy people across ages. PCR was performed a second time for about 6 to 12 cycles using a sample-barcoded 5' primer and a J-beta primer mix. TCRdb called the 5' RACE reads again in MiXCR, with one record for every CDR3 protein. The repertoire consists of around 1,700,000 distinct CDR3 sequences, with roughly 27% occurring once and the leading ten covering 7.7%. The sample was blood. Receptors were obtained from a woman in her twenties or thirties in good health.

This chain connects TRBV2 to TRBJ1-1; D is unresolved. Trimming shortened V by 7 bases and J by 1 base, and 13 bases separated the two germline ends. This CDR3 is built from 14 residues. CDR1 and CDR2 from the germline V gene are SNHLY and FYNNEI. The CDR3 loop is CASIITDTNTEAFF. The CDR3 DNA sequence: TGTGCCAGCATTATCACAGACACGAACACTGAAGCTTTCTTT.

In its sample, this clonotype was seen a few times. The chain links TRBV20-1 to TRBJ1-5; D may be TRBD1 (5 bases). Germline V CDR1 and CDR2: DFQATT, SNEGSKA (reference sequence). The CDR3 consists of 14 residues. V gave up 7 bases and J gave up 7 bases, with 20 bases separating them. CDR3 coding DNA: TGCAGTGTCCCGACAGTTCCCAATGGGCAGCCCCAGCATTTT. It is translated as CSVPTVPNGQPQHF.

About this clonotype: It may be a read error: a sequence one base away is much more abundant. The chain combines TRBV6-5 with TRBJ2-7; TRBD2 matches at 7 bases. V was pared by 4 bases and J by 6 bases, with 6 bases of the junction left unmatched. This CDR3 is 13 amino acids long. Germline CDR1 MNHEY, CDR2 SVGAGI. The CDR3 protein is CASSCGSFAEQYF. The CDR3 DNA reads as TGTGCCAGCAGTTGCGGGAGCTTCGCCGAGCAGTACTTC.